The 30 T cell receptor beta chains below come from one sample, sequenced in a study of response to subunit inactivated influenza vaccine. TCRdb passed the RT-PCR reads through MiXCR, listing each CDR3 protein once. The data hold roughly 760,000 distinct CDR3 sequences, with around 20% observed a single time. Material: PBMCs from blood, obtained about 5 days after vaccination. The receptors originated from a man aged 50 or older who received an inactivated influenza vaccine.

This chain links TRBV7-2 with TRBJ2-1, with 8 bases matching TRBD1. Per the germline V gene, CDR1 is SGHTA and CDR2 is FQGNSA. The CDR3 runs 15 residues. J lost 7 bases, V lost 5 bases, and 10 bases had no gene match. This CDR3 reads CASSRSGGLGNEQFF. The CDR3 region has the DNA TGTGCCAGCAGCCGGTCAGGGGGCCTCGGGAATGAGCAGTTCTTC.

CDR3 nucleotides: TGTGCCAGCAGCTTAGGCGGGACAGGGTTTTTCAACGAGCAGTACTTC. This gives the protein CASSLGGTGFFNEQYF. The chain recombines TRBV7-9 with TRBJ2-7; TRBD1 aligns across 9 bases. Germline trimming cut 1 base from V and 5 bases from J; bases unmatched to any gene: 9. Looked up from germline, CDR1 is SEHNR and CDR2 is FQNEAQ (reference sequence). The CDR3 contains 16 residues.

This clonotype was seen only a few times. The rearrangement links TRBV5-5 to TRBJ2-3; possibly TRBD2 for D (7 bases). This CDR3 contains 16 residues. V was trimmed by 0 bases and J by 5 bases, leaving 16 bases between them. The V gene's germline CDR1 is SGHKS and CDR2 YYEKEE (reference sequence). CDR3: CASSLGGAGAEDTQYF. Here the CDR3 DNA reads TGTGCCAGCAGCTTGGGGGGGGCGGGAGCGGAAGATACGCAGTATTTT. The whole variable domain, filled in from reference TRBV5-5 and TRBJ2-3, reads DAGVTQSPTHLIKTRGQQVTLRCSPISGHKSVSWYQQVLGQGPQFIFQYYEKEERGRGNFPDRFSARQFPNYSSELNVNALLLGDSALYLCASSLGGAGAEDTQYFGPGTRLTVL.

The V gene is TRBV20-1, the J gene TRBJ1-6, with D unclear. The CDR3 contains 14 residues. Trimming cost V 0 bases and J 7 bases, with 10 bases left between them. Looked up from germline, CDR1 is DFQATT and CDR2 is SNEGSKA (reference sequence). The CDR3, as DNA: TGCAGTGCTAGAGAAGCGACCAGCAATTCACCCCTCCACTTT. Encoded protein: CSAREATSNSPLHF.

This clonotype was counted a few times. The V call is TRBV29-1, the J call TRBJ2-2; perhaps D is TRBD1 or TRBD2 (5 bases each). V was clipped by 4 bases and J by 1 base, with 10 bases between them. There are 14 residues in the CDR3. Germline CDR1 is SQVTM and CDR2 is ANQGSEA. This chain's CDR3 is CSVAGTENTGELFF. The CDR3, as DNA: TGCAGCGTTGCTGGGACCGAGAACACCGGGGAGCTGTTTTTT.

Many counts were recorded for this clonotype. The chain carries TRBV5-1 and TRBJ1-1; TRBD1 matches at 11 bases. Germline V gene lookup returns CDR1 SGHRS and CDR2 YFSETQ. This CDR3 comprises 15 residues. The J segment lost 4 bases and the V segment lost 4 bases, leaving 6 bases of the junction unmatched. The CDR3 DNA reads TGCGCCAGCAGCAGGACAGGGGGCAAGGGCACTGAAGCTTTCTTT. This translates into CASSRTGGKGTEAFF. Drawing the rest from reference TRBV5-1 and TRBJ1-1, the complete variable domain is KAGVTQTPRYLIKTRGQQVTLSCSPISGHRSVSWYQQTPGQGLQFLFEYFSETQRNKGNFPGRFSGRQFSNSRSEMNVSTLELGDSALYLCASSRTGGKGTEAFFGQGTRLTVV.

The genes are TRBV9 and TRBJ2-5; 8 nucleotides line up with TRBD2. The CDR3 extends over 13 amino acids. Germline-derived CDR1 and CDR2 are SGDLS and YYNGEE. J lost 4 bases, V lost 7 bases, and 6 bases had no gene match. The CDR3 DNA sequence: TGTGCCAGCGGTGCGGGAGGATTAGAGACCCAGTACTTC. This codes for CASGAGGLETQYF.

The chain uses TRBV7-2 and TRBJ1-6; D unresolved. Germline assignment: CDR1 SGHTA and CDR2 FQGNSA. The CDR3 covers 13 residues. Trimming pared 2 bases from V and 8 bases from J, leaving 7 bases between. The CDR3 reads CASSLSPDSPLHF. CDR3 coding DNA: TGTGCCAGCAGCTTATCGCCGGATTCACCCCTCCACTTT.

The V call is TRBV29-1, the J call TRBJ2-2, with D tentatively TRBD1 or TRBD2 (5 bases each). The V end was cut by 6 bases, the J end by 4 bases, with 18 bases between. Germline CDR1 reads SQVTM; CDR2 reads ANQGSEA. The CDR3 extends over 15 amino acids. CDR3 nucleotides: TGCAGCGTCCTCGGTGGCACTGGGGGCACCGGGGAGCTGTTTTTT. This encodes CSVLGGTGGTGELFF.

The CDR3: CASSLGPAQQYF. CDR3 nucleotide sequence: TGTGCCAGCAGCTTGGGTCCAGCGCAGCAGTACTTC. This chain links TRBV5-6 with TRBJ2-7; D is unresolved. The germline V and J ends were trimmed by 0 bases and 8 bases, with 9 bases remaining between them. This CDR3 contains 12 residues. Germline values: CDR1 SGHDT, CDR2 YYEEEE.

The CDR3 DNA reads as TGCAGTCCCCGGAGTGTAACCTACAATGAGCAGTTCTTC. Protein sequence: CSPRSVTYNEQFF. V is TRBV20-1 and J is TRBJ2-1; D remains ambiguous. This CDR3 contains 13 residues. Germline V gene lookup returns CDR1 DFQATT and CDR2 SNEGSKA (reference sequence). V lost 8 bases to trimming and J lost 2 bases, with 13 bases between them.

The V and J genes are TRBV7-9 and TRBJ1-1, with 8 bases matching TRBD1. CDR3 length equals 12 residues. V shed 4 bases and J 7 bases; nucleotides not matched to a gene: 2. Germline V lookup: CDR1 SEHNR, CDR2 FQNEAQ (reference sequence). For the CDR3, the DNA is TGTGCCAGCAGCTCCGGGACAGGTGAAGCTTTCTTT. Translation gives CASSSGTGEAFF. Supplemented by reference TRBV7-9 and TRBJ1-1, the full variable domain reads DTGVSQNPRHKITKRGQNVTFRCDPISEHNRLYWYRQTLGQGPEFLTYFQNEAQLEKSRLLSDRFSAERPKGSFSTLEIQRTEQGDSAMYLCASSSGTGEAFFGQGTRLTVV.

A note on this clonotype: A single base separates this from a much larger clone, so it may be a read error. In this CDR3 the conserved last residue, phenylalanine or tryptophan, is missing, so a read error is likely. The chain links TRBV5-6 to TRBJ2-1; TRBD2 might be the D (5 bases). Germline V gene data show CDR1 as SGHDT and CDR2 as YYEEEE. The CDR3 runs 15 residues. V lost 3 bases to trimming and J lost 9 bases, with 19 bases between them. CDR3 loop: CASSSLEPLVTEQFS. CDR3 DNA sequence: TGTGCCAGCAGCTCGTTAGAGCCACTAGTCACTGAGCAGTTCTCC.

This clonotype occurred a few times. The chain combines TRBV5-1 with TRBJ2-6; D may be TRBD1 or TRBD2 (7 bases each). CDR1 is SGHRS, CDR2 YFSETQ, per germline. The CDR3 is 19 amino acids. Trimming left V 1 base short and J 0 bases short, with 17 bases between. This CDR3 reads CASSLYTGGQHSGANVLTF. The CDR3 region has the DNA TGCGCCAGCAGCTTGTACACGGGGGGACAGCACTCTGGGGCCAACGTCCTGACTTTC.

The chain is built from TRBV14 and TRBJ2-7, with D perhaps TRBD2 (6 bases). The germline gives CDR1 SGHDN, CDR2 FVKESK. The CDR3 loop spans 15 amino acids. Trimming removed 2 bases from V and 6 bases from J, with 17 bases in between. CDR3 region: CASSQLYSGSLEQYF. CDR3 DNA: TGTGCCAGCAGCCAATTGTACAGCGGGTCCCTCGAGCAGTACTTC.

This clonotype was seen more than once but under ten times. The gene calls are TRBV7-8 and TRBJ2-7; 8 bases map to TRBD2. Germline lookup yields CDR1 SGHVS and CDR2 FQNEAQ. The CDR3 runs to 15 residues. V shed 1 base, J shed 4 bases, and the junction held 6 bases outside the gene matches. CDR3 sequence (DNA): TGTGCCAGCAGCTTAGGAAGGACTAGCAGATACGAGCAGTACTTC. Amino acids: CASSLGRTSRYEQYF.

The gene calls are TRBV3-1 and TRBJ2-3, with 12 bases that match TRBD2. CDR3 size: 20 residues. V lost 0 bases and J lost 2; bases outside the gene matches: 12. Looked up from germline, CDR1 is LGHDT and CDR2 is YNNKEL (reference sequence). DNA of the CDR3: TGTGCCAGCAGCCAAGAAGGTCTAGCGGGAGGGCCCGGGTCCACAGATACGCAGTATTTT. Its translation is CASSQEGLAGGPGSTDTQYF.

The chain recombines TRBV5-1 with TRBJ2-7; 9 bases agree with TRBD1. The J segment lost 3 bases and the V segment lost 4 bases, leaving 8 bases of the junction unmatched. Germline loops: CDR1 SGHRS, CDR2 YFSETQ. There are 15 residues in the CDR3. DNA of the CDR3: TGCGCCAGCAGCACTGGGACAGGGCTAATCTACGAGCAGTACTTC. The encoded protein is CASSTGTGLIYEQYF.

This clonotype was detected only a few times. The chain joins TRBV7-2 to TRBJ2-1; 8 nucleotides line up with TRBD1. V trimming: 5 bases; J trimming: 4 bases; junction bases outside the gene matches: 7. This CDR3 comprises 15 residues. The germline gives CDR1 SGHTA, CDR2 FQGNSA. Here the CDR3 DNA reads TGTGCCAGCAGCCGGACAGGGAACCCTTACAATGAGCAGTTCTTC. It specifies CASSRTGNPYNEQFF.

V is TRBV20-1 and J is TRBJ1-4; TRBD1 aligns across 10 bases. The CDR3 is 15 amino acids. V shed 1 base, J shed 5 bases, and the junction held 4 bases outside the gene matches. Germline CDR1 reads DFQATT; CDR2 reads SNEGSKA (reference sequence). The CDR3 loop reads CSARVVTGGNEKLFF. The CDR3 DNA reads as TGCAGTGCTAGAGTTGTGACAGGGGGCAATGAAAAACTGTTTTTT.

This clonotype was picked up many times. The genes are TRBV7-2 and TRBJ2-7, with 10 bases that match TRBD1. The CDR3 length is 15 residues. Germline V gene data show CDR1 as SGHTA and CDR2 as FQGNSA. J gave up 5 bases and V 3 bases, and 7 bases lay outside the gene matches. CDR3 sequence reads: CASSFRGQGVHEQYF. Here the CDR3 DNA reads TGTGCCAGCAGCTTCCGCGGACAGGGGGTTCACGAGCAGTACTTC.

This clonotype was detected only a few times. The gene calls are TRBV6-6 and TRBJ2-3; possibly TRBD1 for D (5 bases). The CDR3 covers 13 residues. V shed 7 bases and J shed 3 bases, with 11 bases lying between them. Germline V lookup: CDR1 MNHNY, CDR2 SVGAGI (reference sequence). The DNA of the CDR3 is TGTGCCAGCAAAGGGGTTGGGACAGATACGCAGTATTTT. Translation: CASKGVGTDTQYF.

This chain links TRBV27 with TRBJ2-7; weak D call: TRBD1 (6 bases). Trimming stripped 2 bases from V and 2 bases from J, with 16 bases between. CDR1 and CDR2 from the germline V gene are MNHEY and SMNVEV (reference sequence). CDR3 length equals 16 residues. The CDR3 nucleotides read TGTGCCAGCAGTTTAGTTTGGGGTGGGGACACCTACGAGCAGTACTTC. It specifies CASSLVWGGDTYEQYF.

The chain employs TRBV18 and TRBJ2-5; D unclear. The CDR3 is made up of 16 amino acids. V was cut by 0 bases and J by 3 bases, with 14 bases left in between. CDR1 and CDR2 (germline): KGHSH, LQKENI. The CDR3 loop is CASSPPGASYEETQYF. In DNA form, the CDR3 reads TGTGCCAGCTCACCACCGGGCGCCTCTTACGAAGAGACCCAGTACTTC.

This clonotype was detected only once. CDR3 protein: CASRLSGQGNYGYTF. The DNA for the CDR3 is TGCGCCAGCAGATTGAGCGGACAGGGAAACTATGGCTACACCTTC. V usage is TRBV5-1 and J usage is TRBJ1-2; 8 nucleotides agree with TRBD1. In germline, CDR1 is SGHRS, CDR2 YFSETQ. The V gene end was trimmed by 5 bases and the J gene end by 2 bases; junction bases not matched to a gene: 8. This CDR3 contains 15 residues.

This clonotype appeared a few times. V usage is TRBV19 and J usage is TRBJ2-7; 9 bases align to TRBD1. Losses at the gene ends were 6 bases for V and 2 bases for J; bases not matched to a gene: 11. CDR3 size: 16 residues. Germline V gene sequence: CDR1 LNHDA, CDR2 SQIVND (reference sequence). CDR3 nucleotide sequence: TGTGCCAGTAGGAGAGGGGGGGACAGGGAAACCTACGAGCAGTACTTC. This sequence encodes CASRRGGDRETYEQYF.

The table lists this clonotype with a few counts. The rearrangement uses TRBV7-2 and TRBJ2-1; D unclear. V lost 2 bases and J 8 bases, leaving 16 bases between the germline ends. The CDR3 covers 15 residues. Germline V gives CDR1 SGHTA, CDR2 FQGNSA. The CDR3 here is CASSLFRVSIDEQFF. The CDR3 bases are TGTGCCAGCAGCTTATTCCGTGTTAGTATCGATGAGCAGTTCTTC.

The sample holds a few counts of this clonotype. The CDR3 DNA is TGTGCCAGCAGCTCAGACTTACAGTCCTACAATGAGCAGTTCTTC. Its translation: CASSSDLQSYNEQFF. The chain joins TRBV7-3 to TRBJ2-1; D not resolved. Germline V gene data show CDR1 as SGHTA and CDR2 as FQGTGA. CDR3 length equals 15 residues. Trimming pared 4 bases from V and 1 base from J, leaving 11 bases between.

At least ten counts were recorded for this clonotype. The J gene is TRBJ1-5, the V gene TRBV7-2, with D hard to call. This CDR3 is 12 amino acids long. The V gene's germline CDR1 is SGHTA and CDR2 FQGNSA. V lost 3 bases and J 5 bases, leaving 5 bases between the germline ends. The CDR3: CASSFNHQPQHF. For the CDR3, the DNA is TGTGCCAGCAGCTTTAACCATCAGCCCCAGCATTTT.

The genes are TRBV13 and TRBJ2-1; 8 nucleotides agree with TRBD1. Germline CDR1 is PRHDT and CDR2 is FYEKMQ (reference sequence). Trimming took 0 bases from V and 5 from J; bases not matched to a gene: 6. There are 16 residues in the CDR3. The CDR3 DNA reads as TGTGCCAGCAGCTTAGGCCTCCAGGGGGCTAACAATGAGCAGTTCTTC. This codes for CASSLGLQGANNEQFF.